This T cell receptor beta chain was identified during a study of control samples from healthy donors and cancer patients. This CDR3 contains 14 residues. Trimming removed 5 bases from V and 1 base from J, with 8 bases in between. CDR1 SGHVS and CDR2 FNYEAQ come from the germline V gene. Method: immunoSEQ multiplex PCR; TCRdb's copy keeps in-frame clones and lacks some. The table includes about 140,000 clones, 75% to 90% detected once. Sequenced sample: blood. The chain is built from TRBV7-6 and TRBJ2-2, with no clear D. The receptor comes from a man aged 25 to 40 in good health. CDR3 in amino acids: CASSRILNTGELFF. Written as DNA, the CDR3 is TGTGCCAGCAGCCGAATACTGAACACCGGGGAGCTGTTTTTT. The whole variable domain, remainder taken from reference TRBV7-6 and TRBJ2-2, is GAGVSQSPRYKVTKRGQDVALRCDPISGHVSLYWYRQALGQGPEFLTYFNYEAQQDKSGLPNDRFSAERPEGSISTLTIQRTEQRDSAMYRCASSRILNTGELFFGEGSRLTVL.